Each of the 2 T cell receptor beta chains below was sequenced from the same sample in a study of blood T cell repertoires in COVID-19. Sequencing was performed with immunoSEQ multiplex PCR; in TCRdb, only in-frame clones are kept and a portion is missing. Of over 200,000 clones in the sample, almost 90% are singletons; the top ten hold over 12%. The sequenced material came from PBMCs or T cells enriched from blood (not recorded which). These receptors came from a man younger than 45 who had been exposed to COVID-19.

The chain combines TRBV9 with TRBJ2-3; 9 bases align to TRBD2. Trimming cost V 4 bases and J 5 bases; bases outside gene matches: 11. In germline, CDR1 is SGDLS, CDR2 YYNGEE. The CDR3 has 16 residues. This chain's CDR3 is CASSQGPSGVGDTQYF. For the CDR3, the DNA is TGTGCCAGCAGCCAGGGGCCTAGCGGGGTAGGAGATACGCAGTATTTT. The entire variable domain, with the rest obtained from reference TRBV9 and TRBJ2-3, is as follows: DSGVTQTPKHLITATGQRVTLRCSPRSGDLSVYWYQQSLDQGLQFLIQYYNGEERAKGNILERFSAQQFPDLHSELNLSSLELGDSALYFCASSQGPSGVGDTQYFGPGTRLTVL.

Worth noting for this clone: One end of the junction does not line up with germline, which may come from a read error. This chain links TRBV30 with TRBJ1-3; D is perhaps TRBD1 (6 bases). Germline V lookup: CDR1 GTSNPN, CDR2 SVGIG (reference sequence). The CDR3 spans 14 residues. The CDR3 spells CGGQRDRLGNTIYF. The CDR3 nucleotides read TGCGGAGGACAGCGAGATCGCCTAGGAAACACCATATATTTT.